Listed below are T cell receptor beta chains from one sample, sequenced in a study of graft-versus-host responses after intestinal transplantation. Libraries were prepared by immunoSEQ multiplex PCR; TCRdb keeps only in-frame clonotypes and omits some of them. The sample carries fewer than 90,000 clones, over 90% recorded once. Antigens for these TCRs are unknown. This specimen consisted of unstimulated CD4+ T cells sorted from spleen or lymph node cells, obtained before transplant. These receptors all stem from a human donor who was the organ donor for an intestinal transplant. CDR3s include the opening cysteine and the closing phenylalanine or tryptophan. The D gene is left open where the match is weak. Clone size is not always given. Where it is, it says once, few, many or a class for expanded clones.

TRBJ1-6 | few | TRBV19 | 15 | NA | TGTGCCAGTAGTATGGTGATTGGGGCCAGCGGCCCCCTCCACTTT | CASSMVIGASGPLHF
TRBJ2-3 | NA | TRBV18 | 15 | NA | TGTGCCAGCTCCGCCTGGGTAGCGGGCACAGATACGCAGTATTTT | CASSAWVAGTDTQYF
TRBJ1-3 | NA | TRBV4-1 | 15 | TRBD1 | TGCGCCAGCAGCTTACAGGGGGAGGCTGGAAACACCATATATTTT | CASSLQGEAGNTIYF
TRBJ1-2 | NA | TRBV7-9 | 14 | NA | TGTGCCAGCAGCTTAGTCCCTACAGGTCAGGGCTACACCTTC | CASSLVPTGQGYTF
TRBJ1-6 | once | TRBV18 | 16 | NA | TGTGCCAGCTCACCAACCACAGATTTATATAATTCACCCCTCCACTTT | CASSPTTDLYNSPLHF
TRBJ2-2 | NA | TRBV5-1 | 13 | NA | TGCGCCAGCAGCCCTATGGGGACCGGGGAGCTGTTTTTT | CASSPMGTGELFF
TRBJ1-4 | NA | TRBV4-3 | 17 | NA | TGCGCCAGCAGCCAAGAGCCCCAGGGGTCAACTAATGAAAAACTGTTTTTT | CASSQEPQGSTNEKLFF
TRBJ1-2 | NA | TRBV5-1 | 13 | NA | TGCGCCAGCAGCGTAGACACCCTCTATGGCTACACCTTC | CASSVDTLYGYTF
TRBJ2-7 | NA | TRBV14 | 13 | NA | TGTGCCAGCAGCCAACTATCCCGCTCCGAGCAGTACTTC | CASSQLSRSEQYF
TRBJ1-4 | NA | TRBV5-4 | 15 | NA | TGTGCCAGCAGCTTGAGGTCTGCAGGGGATGAAAAACTGTTTTTT | CASSLRSAGDEKLFF
TRBJ1-4 | NA | TRBV18 | 15 | NA | TGTGCCAGCTCACCACTTATGCAGCGTAATGAAAAACTGTTTTTT | CASSPLMQRNEKLFF
TRBJ1-2 | NA | TRBV2 | 12 | NA | TGTGCCAGCAAACAGGATCCAGGGGGCTACACCTTC | CASKQDPGGYTF
TRBJ1-5 | NA | TRBV19 | 14 | NA | TGTGCCAGTGCGAACGGGGGCGCGAATCAGCCCCAGCATTTT | CASANGGANQPQHF
TRBJ1-1 | NA | TRBV19 | 14 | NA | TGTGCCAGTAGTATAAGCAGGGTCAGCACTGAAGCTTTCTTT | CASSISRVSTEAFF
TRBJ1-1 | NA | TRBV30 | 12 | NA | TGTGCCTGGGCAGGGTCGAACACTGAAGCTTTCTTT | CAWAGSNTEAFF
TRBJ1-3 | NA | TRBV7-6 | 17 | TRBD1 | TGTGCCAGCAGCCGAAGCCCAGGGGGAATCTCTGGAAACACCATATATTTT | CASSRSPGGISGNTIYF
TRBJ2-5 | NA | TRBV6-6 | 11 | NA | TGTGCCAGCAGTGACTTGAAGACCCAGTACTTC | CASSDLKTQYF
TRBJ2-7 | NA | TRBV7-8 | 18 | TRBD2 | TGTGCCAGCAGCCCAGGAGGACTAGCGGGGGGTAACCCCTACGAGCAGTACTTC | CASSPGGLAGGNPYEQYF
TRBJ1-1 | NA | TRBV6-5 | 12 | NA | TGTGCCAGCAGTTACTCCGAGACAGAAGCTTTCTTT | CASSYSETEAFF
TRBJ2-3 | NA | TRBV10-2 | 14 | NA | TGCGCCAGCAGTGAAGGCCGGGGCTCGGATACGCAGTATTTT | CASSEGRGSDTQYF
TRBJ2-5 | NA | TRBV14 | 14 | NA | TGTGCCAGCAGCCAAGAGGGGTACCAAGAGACCCAGTACTTC | CASSQEGYQETQYF
TRBJ2-7 | NA | TRBV11-2 | 14 | NA | TGTGCCAGCAGCTTAGCTCCCCGCTCCTACGAGCAGTACTTC | CASSLAPRSYEQYF
TRBJ2-7 | NA | TRBV5-1 | 15 | TRBD1 | TGCGCCAGCAGCATTTCTTCGGGACAGGGAAGGGGGCAGTACTTC | CASSISSGQGRGQYF
TRBJ2-1 | NA | TRBV6-1 | 15 | TRBD2 | TGTGCCAGCAGAGAGCGGGGGGATCGAGACAATGAGCAGTTCTTC | CASRERGDRDNEQFF
TRBJ1-2 | NA | TRBV12-5 | 13 | NA | TGTGCTAGTGGTTTGGTACGGGGGCTTGGCTACACCTTC | CASGLVRGLGYTF
TRBJ1-6 | NA | TRBV27 | 13 | NA | TGTGCCAGCAGCCGTGGGGGCAATTCACCCCTCCACTTT | CASSRGGNSPLHF
TRBJ2-5 | NA | TRBV11-3 | 11 | NA | TGTGCCAGCAGCTTAGCGGAGACCCAGTACTTC | CASSLAETQYF
TRBJ1-6 | few | TRBV6-1 | 16 | NA | TGTGCCAGCAGTGAAAAGGCTGGGCGCACGAGCTCACCCCTCCACTTT | CASSEKAGRTSSPLHF
TRBJ2-1 | NA | TRBV11-3 | 13 | NA | TGTGCCAGCAGCGGAGGGTCCTACAATGAGCAGTTCTTC | CASSGGSYNEQFF
TRBJ2-1 | NA | TRBV5-4 | 15 | TRBD2 | TGTGCCAGCAGCTTGGTCGGCGGGGGCTACAATGAGCAGTTCTTC | CASSLVGGGYNEQFF
TRBJ1-2 | NA | TRBV6-1 | 15 | NA | TGTGCCAGCAGTGACCCCCGGACAGTTGACTATGGCTACACCTTC | CASSDPRTVDYGYTF
TRBJ1-1 | NA | TRBV2 | 12 | NA | TGTGCCAGCAGTAGCAGGAACACTGAAGCTTTCTTT | CASSSRNTEAFF
TRBJ1-1 | NA | TRBV7-2 | 15 | NA | TGTGCCAGCAGCCTAGGCGGAGGCATGAACACTGAAGCTTTCTTT | CASSLGGGMNTEAFF
TRBJ1-2 | NA | TRBV11-2 | 14 | NA | TGTGCCAGCAGCCCTTCGGGAGTATCCTATGGCTACACCTTC | CASSPSGVSYGYTF
TRBJ2-7 | NA | TRBV6-1 | 12 | NA | TGTGCCAGCAAGGATACTTTCTCTGGGCAGTACTTC | CASKDTFSGQYF
TRBJ1-5 | once | TRBV30 | 14 | NA | TGTGCCTGGCGGGGCCAGGGAGGCAATCAGCCCCAGCATTTT | CAWRGQGGNQPQHF
TRBJ1-3 | NA | TRBV28 | 13 | NA | TGTGCCAGCAGACGAGACGCCGGCAGCACCATATATTTT | CASRRDAGSTIYF
TRBJ1-5 | NA | TRBV11-2 | 14 | NA | TGTGCCAGCAGCTTACAGGGGAGAAATCAGCCCCAGCATTTT | CASSLQGRNQPQHF
TRBJ1-4 | NA | TRBV5-4 | 17 | TRBD1 | TGTGCCAGCAGCTTGTTAGGACAGGGGTCGGTTAATGAAAAACTGTTTTTT | CASSLLGQGSVNEKLFF
TRBJ1-2 | NA | TRBV28 | 13 | NA | TGTGCCAGCAGGCAGAGGGAATCCTATGGCTACACCTTC | CASRQRESYGYTF
TRBJ1-3 | NA | TRBV30 | 14 | NA | TGTGCCTGGAGTATGTCAGCCTCTGGAAACACCATATATTTT | CAWSMSASGNTIYF
TRBJ1-1 | NA | TRBV7-2 | 14 | TRBD1 | TGTGCCAGCAGACCCGACAGGGTTCGCACTGAAGCTTTCTTT | CASRPDRVRTEAFF
TRBJ2-3 | NA | TRBV7-8 | 16 | TRBD1 | TGTGCCAGCAGCCCGAGAAGGGACAGGGCGGCAGATACGCAGTATTTT | CASSPRRDRAADTQYF
TRBJ1-6 | NA | TRBV6-5 | 15 | TRBD1 | TGTGCCAGCATGGCAGGGGGCGCGAATAATTCACCCCTCCACTTT | CASMAGGANNSPLHF
TRBJ1-2 | NA | TRBV5-1 | 16 | TRBD1 | TGCGCCAGCAGCTTGACAGTTGGGACAGGCAGCTATGGCTACACCTTC | CASSLTVGTGSYGYTF
TRBJ1-2 | few | TRBV6-6 | 12 | NA | TGTGCCAGCAGTTACTCCCAGGGAAGCTACACCTTC | CASSYSQGSYTF
TRBJ1-2 | NA | TRBV6-5 | 13 | TRBD1 | TGTGCCAGCAGTTACCGGACAGGCTTAGGCTACACCTTC | CASSYRTGLGYTF
TRBJ1-6 | NA | TRBV5-8 | 13 | NA | TGTGCCAGCAGCTTTAGAAGCAATTCACCCCTCCACTTT | CASSFRSNSPLHF
TRBJ1-5 | NA | TRBV27 | 15 | TRBD1 | TGTGCCAGCAGTCCTGGGACAGTTAGCAATCAGCCCCAGCATTTT | CASSPGTVSNQPQHF
TRBJ2-1 | NA | TRBV7-2 | 12 | NA | TGTGCCAGCAGCTTGGGAGTAAATGAGCAGTTCTTC | CASSLGVNEQFF
TRBJ1-2 | NA | TRBV28 | 15 | NA | TGTGCCAGCAGCAACCTCGGGTCTTCTTTCTATGGCTACACCTTC | CASSNLGSSFYGYTF
TRBJ2-1 | NA | TRBV11-2 | 15 | TRBD2 | TGTGCCAGCAGCTGGCGGGGGGCCGCTACCAATGAGCAGTTCTTC | CASSWRGAATNEQFF
TRBJ1-1 | once | TRBV18 | 14 | NA | TGTGCCAGCTCACGGGTAGCGGACAACACTGAAGCTTTCTTT | CASSRVADNTEAFF
TRBJ1-5 | NA | TRBV10-3 | 13 | NA | TGTGCCATCAGTGAGTCCCCTCGGATGTCCCAGCATTTT | CAISESPRMSQHF
TRBJ2-1 | NA | TRBV6-6 | 16 | NA | TGTGCCAGCAGACATCCCGAGGGGGTCAACTACAATGAGCAGTTCTTC | CASRHPEGVNYNEQFF
TRBJ2-7 | NA | TRBV2 | 14 | TRBD1 | TGTGCCAGCAGTATGGGACAGGGGGCCTACGAGCAGTACTTC | CASSMGQGAYEQYF